The 7 T cell receptor beta chains listed next were all sequenced from one sample in a study of control samples from healthy donors and cancer patients. Sequencing was performed with immunoSEQ multiplex PCR; in TCRdb, only in-frame clones are kept and a portion is missing. The sample holds over 85,000 clones, 70% to 85% seen once. The sequenced sample was PBMCs. These receptors came from a man between 65 and 85 years old with lung cancer.

As for this clone: The sample contains more than one DNA sequence encoding this CDR3. The rearrangement links TRBV18 to TRBJ2-5; D remains ambiguous. The V end was cut by 3 bases, the J end by 0 bases, with 2 bases between. The CDR3 has 12 residues. Germline values: CDR1 KGHSH, CDR2 LQKENI. The CDR3 region has the DNA TGTGCCAGCTCACCCAACCAAGAGACCCAGTACTTC. Translation gives CASSPNQETQYF.

The chain couples TRBV6-5 to TRBJ2-1; 10 bases align to TRBD1. The CDR3 loop spans 15 amino acids. The V and J ends lost 8 bases and 12 bases, in that order; junction bases with no gene match: 16. The germline gives CDR1 MNHEY, CDR2 SVGAGI. DNA of the CDR3: TGTGCCAGCGGCAGTGTAGGTGACAGGGGGCGGGGGCAGTTCTTC. Translated, it gives CASGSVGDRGRGQFF.

The chain couples TRBV5-6 to TRBJ1-5; TRBD1 agrees at 9 bases. The germline V gene has CDR1 SGHDT and CDR2 YYEEEE. The junction had 4 bases not matched to a gene; V was cut back by 3 bases and J by 3 bases. The CDR3 has 15 amino acids. As DNA, the CDR3 is TGTGCCAGCAGCTCAGGGACAGGGAACAATCAGCCCCAGCATTTT. Translating gives CASSSGTGNNQPQHF.

This rearrangement joins TRBV24-1 to TRBJ2-3; 7 bases fit TRBD2. From germline, CDR1 is KGHDR and CDR2 SFDVKD. Trimming took 1 base from V and 1 from J; bases not matched to a gene: 4. CDR3 length: 16 residues. CDR3 DNA: TGTGCCACCAGTGATTTCACGGGGGGACGCACAGATACGCAGTATTTT. The encoded protein is CATSDFTGGRTDTQYF.

This chain uses TRBV6-5 with TRBJ1-4, with D hard to call. The CDR3 totals 13 residues. Trimming left V 5 bases short and J 4 bases short, with 8 bases between. CDR1 and CDR2 from the germline V gene are MNHEY and SVGAGI. This CDR3 is CASSKHLNEKLFF. The CDR3 region has the DNA TGTGCCAGCAGTAAGCACCTTAATGAAAAACTGTTTTTT.

This rearrangement joins TRBV5-6 to TRBJ2-5, with unresolved D. Looked up from germline, CDR1 is SGHDT and CDR2 is YYEEEE. With 4 bases removed from V and 5 bases from J, the gap between germline ends came to 15 bases. CDR3 length: 14 residues. The CDR3 reads CASSPAPGSETQYF. In DNA form, the CDR3 reads TGTGCCAGCAGCCCCGCCCCGGGTAGCGAGACCCAGTACTTC.

This clone was seen repeatedly, ten times or more. The chain carries TRBV18 and TRBJ1-4, with D uncertain. This CDR3 is 16 amino acids long. Germline values: CDR1 KGHSH, CDR2 LQKENI. The V end lost 2 bases, the J end lost 0 bases, and 10 bases lay between the germline ends. The CDR3 nucleotides read TGTGCCAGCTCACCAACGACAACGGCAACTAATGAAAAACTGTTTTTT. This sequence encodes CASSPTTTATNEKLFF.